Presented here are 3 T cell receptor beta chains from one specimen sequenced in a study of tumor-infiltrating lymphocytes in localized non-small cell lung cancer. The protocol was immunoSEQ multiplex PCR, while the TCRdb copy is restricted to in-frame clones and leaves out a portion. The sample holds nearly 9,500 clones, approximately 82% seen once. The sequencing input was uninvolved lung tissue not adjacent to the tumor. These receptors all come from a human donor with non-small cell lung cancer.

The chain joins TRBV6-5 to TRBJ1-6, with D possibly matching TRBD1 (6 bases). CDR3 length: 16 amino acids. V lost 2 bases, J lost 10 bases, and 18 bases lay in between. From germline, CDR1 is MNHEY and CDR2 SVGAGI. The CDR3 coding sequence is TGTGCCAGCAGTTACCAAGGGACACCGGGTTTATCACCCCTCCACTTT. The encoded protein is CASSYQGTPGLSPLHF.

This clone showed up just once. The V call is TRBV11-3, the J call TRBJ2-3, with 7 nucleotides matching TRBD1. Trimming cost V 5 bases and J 0 bases; bases outside gene matches: 2. Germline V CDR1 and CDR2: SGHNT, YENEEA. The CDR3 has 14 residues. Here the CDR3 reads CASSQGVSTDTQYF. In DNA, the CDR3 is TGTGCCAGCAGCCAGGGGGTAAGCACAGATACGCAGTATTTT.

The rearrangement joins TRBV14 to TRBJ1-1, with D possibly TRBD1 on 5 matching bases. This CDR3 has 14 residues. V lost 3 bases to trimming and J lost 10 bases, with 18 bases between them. Germline V gene lookup returns CDR1 SGHDN and CDR2 FVKESK. In DNA form, the CDR3 reads TGTGCCAGCAGCCAGTCCTCAGGGCGAGTTAGAGCTTTCTTT. This translates into CASSQSSGRVRAFF. The variable domain in full, completed from reference TRBV14 and TRBJ1-1, reads EAGVTQFPSHSVIEKGQTVTLRCDPISGHDNLYWYRRVMGKEIKFLLHFVKESKQDESGMPNNRFLAERTGGTYSTLKVQPAELEDSGVYFCASSQSSGRVRAFFGQGTRLTVV.